Included here is one T cell receptor beta chain sequence, with context. Clones were sequenced by immunoSEQ multiplex PCR, and TCRdb holds only the in-frame ones, with some missing. The data show 200,000 to 250,000 clones, 86% seen once. Trimming shortened V by 2 bases and J by 10 bases, and 12 bases separated the two germline ends. Germline V gene lookup returns CDR1 SGHTS and CDR2 YDEGEE. CDR3 size: 12 residues. The data are from a study of blood T cell repertoires in COVID-19. Specimen: PBMCs or T cells enriched from blood (not recorded which). This receptor was identified in a woman in her 40s with acute COVID-19. This sequence joins TRBV5-8 and TRBJ1-1; D ambiguous. Written as DNA, the CDR3 is TGTGCCAGCAGCTTATCTTGGGGAGGAGCTTTCTTT. Translating gives CASSLSWGGAFF.